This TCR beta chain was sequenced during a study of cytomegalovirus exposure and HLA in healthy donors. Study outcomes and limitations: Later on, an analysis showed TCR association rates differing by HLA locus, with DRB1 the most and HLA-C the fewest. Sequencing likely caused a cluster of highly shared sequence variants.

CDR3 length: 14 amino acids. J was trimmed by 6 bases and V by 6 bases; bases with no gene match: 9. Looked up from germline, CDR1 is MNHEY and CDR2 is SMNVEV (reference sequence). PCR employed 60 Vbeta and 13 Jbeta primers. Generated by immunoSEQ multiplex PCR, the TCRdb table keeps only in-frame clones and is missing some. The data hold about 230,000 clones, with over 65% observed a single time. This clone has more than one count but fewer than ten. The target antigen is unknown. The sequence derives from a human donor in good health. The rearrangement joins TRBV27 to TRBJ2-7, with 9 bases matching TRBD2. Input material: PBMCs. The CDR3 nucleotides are TGTGCCAGCAGCCTGGGGCGGACTAGCGCCGAGCAGTACTTC. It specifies CASSLGRTSAEQYF.